The 12 T cell receptor beta chains below all came from one sample that was sequenced in a study of CD8 T cells in Susac syndrome. Reverse transcription used roughly 0.45 to 1 ug RNA and random hexamers. In TCRdb, the immunoSEQ multiplex PCR reads were re-called with MiXCR into one record per CDR3 protein. The sample has under 200,000 distinct CDR3 sequences, approximately 96% seen once. The sequencing input was CD4+ T cells from PBMCs. These receptors all come from a human donor in good health.

V is TRBV6-6 and J is TRBJ2-7, with 7 bases identical to TRBD2. Losses at the gene ends were 6 bases for V and 0 bases for J; bases not matched to a gene: 5. The CDR3 contains 14 residues. Germline CDR1 MNHNY, CDR2 SVGAGI (reference sequence). The CDR3 region is CASRGTTSSYEQYF. CDR3 bases: TGTGCCAGCAGAGGGACTACCAGCTCCTACGAGCAGTACTTC.

This clonotype was observed a single time. The gene calls are TRBV29-1 and TRBJ1-4; TRBD1 matches 7 bases. CDR3 length: 12 residues. Per the germline V gene, CDR1 is SQVTM and CDR2 is ANQGSEA. After removal of 5 bases from V and 13 bases from J, the junction contained 10 bases not matched to a gene. CDR3 nucleotide sequence: TGCAGCGTTAGAACCTCCGGGACAGCACTGTTTTTT. Translating it yields CSVRTSGTALFF.

This chain links TRBV12-3 or TRBV12-4 with TRBJ2-1; D ambiguous. The CDR3 extends over 14 amino acids. The V end lost 10 bases, the J end lost 4 bases, and 17 bases lay between the germline ends. CDR3 DNA sequence: TGTGCCAACCAGACTGGCAAGGAGTACAATGAGCAGTTCTTC. It yields the protein CANQTGKEYNEQFF.

In its sample, this clonotype was seen once. In nucleotides, the CDR3 is TGCGCCAGCACCAGGACTAGCGGGGGGACGGGTTACGAGCAGTACTTC. Protein product: CASTRTSGGTGYEQYF. This sequence joins TRBV5-1 and TRBJ2-7, with 14 bases aligning to TRBD2. There are 16 residues in the CDR3. V dropped 6 bases and J dropped 4; count of bases not matched to a gene: 9. Germline V gene lookup returns CDR1 SGHRS and CDR2 YFSETQ.

This chain links TRBV12-3 or TRBV12-4 with TRBJ2-3, with 10 bases aligning to TRBD2. The CDR3 extends over 16 amino acids. V lost 6 bases and J lost 2; bases outside the gene matches: 8. The CDR3 nucleotides read TGTGCCAGCAGCGAAGGGACTAGCGCATTCACAGATACGCAGTATTTT. This translates into CASSEGTSAFTDTQYF.

The rearrangement uses TRBV29-1 and TRBJ2-7, with 7 bases lining up with TRBD2. In germline, CDR1 is SQVTM, CDR2 ANQGSEA. The CDR3 consists of 14 residues. The trim removed 6 bases at V and 6 bases at J, leaving 14 bases unmatched. The CDR3: CSVGEGEGRTEQYF. The CDR3 DNA follows: TGCAGCGTCGGGGAGGGAGAGGGCAGGACCGAGCAGTACTTC.

This sequence joins TRBV9 and TRBJ2-3; 8 bases agree with TRBD2. With V trimmed by 6 bases and J by 3 bases, 3 bases remained unmatched. From germline, CDR1 is SGDLS and CDR2 YYNGEE. This CDR3 has 13 residues. The CDR3 nucleotides are TGTGCCAGCACTCGGGAGGGTACAGATACGCAGTATTTT. It encodes CASTREGTDTQYF.

The chain combines TRBV24-1 with TRBJ2-2; TRBD1 matches at 9 bases. J gave up 3 bases and V 4 bases, and 14 bases lay outside the gene matches. CDR3 length equals 19 residues. In germline, CDR1 is KGHDR, CDR2 SFDVKD. The CDR3 loop reads CATSDPARGQGRDTGELFF. DNA of the CDR3: TGTGCCACCAGTGACCCAGCGAGGGGACAGGGTAGGGACACCGGGGAGCTGTTTTTT.

The chain joins TRBV29-1 to TRBJ1-1; 7 positions agree with TRBD1. CDR3 length: 13 amino acids. Trimming removed 5 bases from V and 1 base from J; junction bases left unmatched: 4. CDR1 is SQVTM, CDR2 ANQGSEA, per germline. CDR3 in DNA: TGCAGCGTTCGAACAGGGGAGAACACTGAAGCTTTCTTT. Residues: CSVRTGENTEAFF.

The chain joins TRBV12-3 or TRBV12-4 to TRBJ2-3; D may match TRBD1 or TRBD2 (6 bases each). CDR3 length equals 16 residues. The V end lost 4 bases, the J end lost 1 base, and 15 bases lay between the germline ends. CDR3 DNA: TGTGCCAGCAGTTACTCACAGGGAGGAGGCACAGATACGCAGTATTTT. It encodes CASSYSQGGGTDTQYF.

This clonotype has just one count. This rearrangement joins TRBV7-2 to TRBJ2-1, with a possible D match to TRBD1 (5 bases). The CDR3 length is 16 residues. Germline loops: CDR1 SGHTA, CDR2 FQGNSA. V lost 0 bases to trimming and J lost 5 bases, with 14 bases between them. CDR3 coding DNA: TGTGCCAGCAGCTTAGCGGGGCAGGGTCTACACAATGAGCAGTTCTTC. It translates to CASSLAGQGLHNEQFF.

The gene calls are TRBV21-1 and TRBJ2-7. TRBV21-1 is a pseudogene segment. The CDR3 has 15 amino acids. CDR3 region: CASSNRNAGSYEQYF. DNA for the CDR3: TGTGCCAGCAGCAATCGTAACGCCGGCTCCTACGAGCAGTACTTC.